This T cell receptor (beta chain) is from a study of CD8+ T cells in alopecia areata. Looking at the study overall: Tofacitinib administration to treated patients was oral, at 5 to 10 mg twice daily. The drug, tofacitinib, lasted 6 to 18 months, followed by 6 months off drug. Study-wide points: Lesional scalp displayed greater clonality than normal scalp, most notably in alopecia totalis/universalis. Among patients, TCR sharing was less clear than in mice, a difference possibly due in part to HLA diversity in the patient population.

RNA extraction and reverse transcription yielded cDNA as sequencing template. The table came from immunoSEQ multiplex PCR; TCRdb's copy has only in-frame clones and leaves some out. Counted here are about 98,000 clones, around two fifths occurring once; the ten biggest clones make up approximately 0.79%. The length of the CDR3 is 14 residues. V was pared by 6 bases and J by 5 bases, with 17 bases between. Germline V CDR1 and CDR2: SGHRS, YFSETQ. With respect to this clone: The antigen remains undetermined.

Sequencing was done on a sample of CD4+ T cells sorted from blood. This sequence was found in a human donor with alopecia areata. The rearrangement uses TRBV5-1 and TRBJ2-5; D possibly corresponds to TRBD2 (6 bases). The CDR3 is CASTVGAREETQYF. CDR3 sequence (DNA): TGCGCCAGCACCGTAGGTGCCCGGGAGGAGACCCAGTACTTC.